The rows below give T cell receptor beta chains drawn from one sample of a study of shared clonotypes between healthy human individuals. The repertoire was sequenced with immunoSEQ multiplex PCR; TCRdb's copy has only in-frame clones and lacks some. The sample consists of hundreds of thousands of clones, just over 95% of them appearing once. Sequences were obtained from naive CD8+ T cells sorted from blood. These receptors were taken from a man younger than 40 in good health. The CDR3 runs from the conserved cysteine through the conserved F or W. The order of the fields is CDR3 protein, V gene, J gene, D gene. The D gene is left open where the match is weak.

cdr3_aa: CASSLKASPISTDTQYF
v_call: TRBV27
j_call: TRBJ2-3
d_call: NA

cdr3_aa: CASSSGQGLEQYF
v_call: TRBV11-2
j_call: TRBJ2-7
d_call: TRBD1

cdr3_aa: CASSETSGGELFF
v_call: TRBV19
j_call: TRBJ2-2
d_call: TRBD2

cdr3_aa: CASSSERSPYEQYF
v_call: TRBV5-1
j_call: TRBJ2-7
d_call: NA

cdr3_aa: CAWNYGRGINEQYF
v_call: TRBV30
j_call: TRBJ2-7
d_call: TRBD1

cdr3_aa: CASSEDLDVTNYGYTF
v_call: TRBV6-1
j_call: TRBJ1-2
d_call: NA

cdr3_aa: CASGEDSEAFF
v_call: TRBV9
j_call: TRBJ1-1
d_call: NA

cdr3_aa: CASSVATAAGFYEQYF
v_call: TRBV9
j_call: TRBJ2-7
d_call: NA

cdr3_aa: CASSLRDRAYEQYF
v_call: TRBV5-6
j_call: TRBJ2-7
d_call: TRBD1

cdr3_aa: CASSGRNNYGYTF
v_call: TRBV19
j_call: TRBJ1-2
d_call: NA

cdr3_aa: CASSEWWTRQDTQYF
v_call: TRBV25-1
j_call: TRBJ2-3
d_call: TRBD2

cdr3_aa: CASSVGLDEQFF
v_call: TRBV9
j_call: TRBJ2-1
d_call: NA

cdr3_aa: CASSYSGAGGLHEQFF
v_call: TRBV6-6
j_call: TRBJ2-1
d_call: TRBD2

cdr3_aa: CASSPRLGEEITDTQYF
v_call: TRBV7-9
j_call: TRBJ2-3
d_call: NA

cdr3_aa: CASSPPGGTEQFF
v_call: TRBV4-3
j_call: TRBJ2-1
d_call: NA

cdr3_aa: CASSHPRDIGADGYTF
v_call: TRBV7-9
j_call: TRBJ1-2
d_call: NA

cdr3_aa: CASSLGGTGGFEEQYF
v_call: TRBV13
j_call: TRBJ2-7
d_call: TRBD1

cdr3_aa: CASSQPGGAGEPYEQYF
v_call: TRBV4-1
j_call: TRBJ2-7
d_call: TRBD2

cdr3_aa: CASGGRGETQYF
v_call: TRBV2
j_call: TRBJ2-5
d_call: NA

cdr3_aa: CASSDRGAGRGSYEQYF
v_call: TRBV28
j_call: TRBJ2-7
d_call: TRBD1